This TCR beta chain came from a study of cytomegalovirus exposure and HLA in healthy donors. As for this clone: Its cognate antigen is unknown.

General study points: Later analysis found that TCR beta chains associated with HLA were more clonally expanded than other, equally common chains. Highly shared variants forming one cluster were likely a sequencing artifact. Roughly uniform sequencing depth across donors was assumed, possibly incorrectly. For most TCR beta V segments, an earlier analysis put the productive rate at about 87% or about 30% of the time.

Trimming pared 5 bases from V and 0 bases from J, leaving 20 bases between. The CDR3 totals 18 residues. In germline, CDR1 is MGHRA, CDR2 YSYEKL. PCR was performed using 60 Vbeta and 13 Jbeta primers. The method was immunoSEQ multiplex PCR; TCRdb's version includes in-frame clones alone and lacks a portion of them. The data hold approximately 220,000 clones, with approximately 88% observed a single time. The specimen sequenced was PBMCs. The V and J genes are TRBV4-1 and TRBJ2-1; TRBD2 is a possible D gene (6 bases). This sequence originates from a boy aged 2 to 10 in good health and CMV-seronegative. The CDR3 DNA reads as TGCGCCAGCAGCTCACGGAGTGGGGAGGTCAGCTCCTACAATGAGCAGTTCTTC. It encodes CASSSRSGEVSSYNEQFF.